Following are 3 T cell receptor beta chains from one sample sequenced in a study of blood T cell repertoires in COVID-19. Method: immunoSEQ multiplex PCR; TCRdb's copy keeps in-frame clones and lacks some. This sample has around 140,000 clones, with around 78% found just once. Sequencing was performed on peripheral blood. Receptor source: a woman aged 55-69 years with acute or convalescent COVID-19.

The V call is TRBV12-5, the J call TRBJ2-3, with 8 positions matching TRBD2. This CDR3 region has 16 residues. Germline CDR1 LGHNT, CDR2 FRNRAP. Trimming took 0 bases from V and 1 from J; bases not matched to a gene: 3. CDR3 region: CASGLVDGRGTDTQYF. The CDR3 coding sequence is TGTGCTAGTGGTTTGGTCGACGGGAGGGGCACAGATACGCAGTATTTT.

This chain joins TRBV30 and TRBJ2-7; 10 nucleotides match TRBD1. Germline V gene lookup returns CDR1 GTSNPN and CDR2 SVGIG (reference sequence). This CDR3 is 14 amino acids long. Losses at the gene ends were 0 bases for V and 5 bases for J; bases not matched to a gene: 4. CDR3 in amino acids: CAWSVGTGDHEQYF. In nucleotides, the CDR3 is TGTGCCTGGAGTGTTGGGACAGGGGACCACGAGCAGTACTTC.

V usage is TRBV6-1 and J usage is TRBJ2-6, with D unresolved. Germline V gives CDR1 MNHNS, CDR2 SASEGT. V lost 3 bases and J 0 bases, leaving 15 bases between the germline ends. The CDR3 consists of 18 residues. CDR3 region: CASSDIIVRFSGANVLTF. The CDR3, as DNA: TGTGCCAGCAGTGATATCATTGTCAGATTCTCTGGGGCCAACGTCCTGACTTTC.